This T cell receptor (beta chain) was sequenced for a study of blood T cell repertoires in COVID-19. Germline V CDR1 and CDR2: MNHEY, SVGAGI. V lost 7 bases to trimming and J lost 0 bases; unmatched junction nucleotides: 5. The CDR3 runs to 14 residues. Some clones are missing from TCRdb's copy, which holds only in-frame ones; the method was immunoSEQ multiplex PCR. The table includes around 200,000 clones, approximately 85% detected once. The sequenced sample was peripheral blood. The sequence came from a human donor with active or convalescent COVID-19. The donor label of this sample is uncertain. The V and J genes are TRBV6-5 and TRBJ2-7; 8 bases fit TRBD1. For the CDR3, the DNA is TGTGCCAGCACCCTAGGGACAGGCTCCTACGAGCAGTACTTC. Its protein is CASTLGTGSYEQYF.